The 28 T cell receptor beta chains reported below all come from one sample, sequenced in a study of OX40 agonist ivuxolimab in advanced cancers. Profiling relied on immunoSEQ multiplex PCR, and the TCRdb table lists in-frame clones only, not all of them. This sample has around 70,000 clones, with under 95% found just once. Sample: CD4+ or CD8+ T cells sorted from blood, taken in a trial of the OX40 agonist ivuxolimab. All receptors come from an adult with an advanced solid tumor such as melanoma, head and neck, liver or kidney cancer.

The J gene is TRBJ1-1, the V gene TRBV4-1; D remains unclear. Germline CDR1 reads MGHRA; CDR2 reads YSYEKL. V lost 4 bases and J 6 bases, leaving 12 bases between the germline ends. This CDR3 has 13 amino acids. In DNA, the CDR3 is TGCGCCAGCAGCCCTAAGGTTGCGCCTGAAGCTTTCTTT. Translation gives CASSPKVAPEAFF.

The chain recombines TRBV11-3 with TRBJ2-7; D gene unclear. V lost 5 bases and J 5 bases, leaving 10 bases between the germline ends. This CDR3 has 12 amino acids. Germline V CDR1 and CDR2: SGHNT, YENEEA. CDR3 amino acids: CASSLMTDEQYF. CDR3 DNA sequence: TGTGCCAGCAGCCTTATGACTGACGAGCAGTACTTC.

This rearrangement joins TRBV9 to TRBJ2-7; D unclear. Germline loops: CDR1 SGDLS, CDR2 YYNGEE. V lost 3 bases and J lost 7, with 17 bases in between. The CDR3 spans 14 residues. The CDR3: CASSAADSHREQYF. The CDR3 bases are TGTGCCAGCAGCGCGGCCGACTCCCATCGGGAGCAGTACTTC.

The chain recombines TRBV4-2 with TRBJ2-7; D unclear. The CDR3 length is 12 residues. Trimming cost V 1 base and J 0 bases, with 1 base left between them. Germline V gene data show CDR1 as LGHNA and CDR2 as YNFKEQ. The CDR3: CASSQGSYEQYF. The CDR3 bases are TGTGCCAGCAGCCAAGGCTCCTACGAGCAGTACTTC.

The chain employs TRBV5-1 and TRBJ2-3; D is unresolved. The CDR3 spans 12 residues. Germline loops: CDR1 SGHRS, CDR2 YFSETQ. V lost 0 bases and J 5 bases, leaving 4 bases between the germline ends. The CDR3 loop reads CASSLAGDTQYF. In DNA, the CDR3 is TGCGCCAGCAGCTTGGCTGGAGATACGCAGTATTTT.

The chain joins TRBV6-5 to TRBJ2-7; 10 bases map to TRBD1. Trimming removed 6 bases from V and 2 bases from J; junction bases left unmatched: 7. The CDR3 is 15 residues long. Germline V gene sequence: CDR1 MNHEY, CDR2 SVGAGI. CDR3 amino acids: CASSPPGQGPYEQYF. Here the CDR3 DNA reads TGTGCCAGCAGCCCTCCGGGACAGGGGCCCTACGAGCAGTACTTC.

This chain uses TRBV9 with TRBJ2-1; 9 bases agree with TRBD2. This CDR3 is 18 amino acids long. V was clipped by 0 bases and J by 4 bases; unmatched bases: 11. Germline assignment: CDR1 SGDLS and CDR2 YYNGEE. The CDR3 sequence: CASSVALLAGDNYNEQFF. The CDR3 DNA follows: TGTGCCAGCAGCGTAGCTCTATTAGCGGGGGACAATTACAATGAGCAGTTCTTC.

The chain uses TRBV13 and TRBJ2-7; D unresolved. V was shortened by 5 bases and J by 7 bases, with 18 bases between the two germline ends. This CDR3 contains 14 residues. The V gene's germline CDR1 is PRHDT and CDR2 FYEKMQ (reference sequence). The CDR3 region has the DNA TGTGCCAGCAGCCATTCAAGGGTTCTCCAGGAGCAGTACTTC. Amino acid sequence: CASSHSRVLQEQYF. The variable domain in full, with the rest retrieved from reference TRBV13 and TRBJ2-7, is AAGVIQSPRHLIKEKRETATLKCYPIPRHDTVYWYQQGPGQDPQFLISFYEKMQSDKGSIPDRFSAQQFSDYHSELNMSSLELGDSALYFCASSHSRVLQEQYFGPGTRLTVT.

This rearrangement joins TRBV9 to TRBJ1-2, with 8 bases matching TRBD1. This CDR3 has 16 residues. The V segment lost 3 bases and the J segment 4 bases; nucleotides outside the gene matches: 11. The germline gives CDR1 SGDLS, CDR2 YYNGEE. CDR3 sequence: CASSAPTQGTGYGYTF. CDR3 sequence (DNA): TGTGCCAGCAGCGCTCCGACACAAGGGACAGGCTATGGCTACACCTTC. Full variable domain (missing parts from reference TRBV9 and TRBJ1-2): DSGVTQTPKHLITATGQRVTLRCSPRSGDLSVYWYQQSLDQGLQFLIQYYNGEERAKGNILERFSAQQFPDLHSELNLSSLELGDSALYFCASSAPTQGTGYGYTFGSGTRLTVV.

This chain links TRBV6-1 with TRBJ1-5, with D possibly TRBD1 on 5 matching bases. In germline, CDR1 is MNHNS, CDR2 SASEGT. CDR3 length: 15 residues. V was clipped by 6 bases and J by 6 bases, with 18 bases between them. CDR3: CASSLSSSGPQPQHF. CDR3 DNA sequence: TGTGCCAGCAGCCTCTCTTCTTCGGGGCCTCAGCCCCAGCATTTT.

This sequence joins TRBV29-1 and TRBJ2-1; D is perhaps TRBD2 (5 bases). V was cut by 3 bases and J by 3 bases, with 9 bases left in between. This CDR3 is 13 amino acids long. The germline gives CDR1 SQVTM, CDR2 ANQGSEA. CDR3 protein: CSVDHGDYNEQFF. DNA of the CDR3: TGCAGCGTTGATCACGGGGACTACAATGAGCAGTTCTTC.

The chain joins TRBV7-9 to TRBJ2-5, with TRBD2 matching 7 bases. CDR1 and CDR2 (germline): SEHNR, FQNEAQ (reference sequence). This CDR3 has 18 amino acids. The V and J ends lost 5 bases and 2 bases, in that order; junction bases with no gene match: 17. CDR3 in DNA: TGTGCCAGCAGCCCCCTTCGGGGCGCGGGGGTCACACAAGAGACCCAGTACTTC. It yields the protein CASSPLRGAGVTQETQYF.

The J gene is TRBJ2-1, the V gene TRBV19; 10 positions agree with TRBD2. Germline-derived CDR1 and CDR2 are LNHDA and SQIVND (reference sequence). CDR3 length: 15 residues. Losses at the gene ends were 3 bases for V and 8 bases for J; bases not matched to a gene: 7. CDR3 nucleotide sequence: TGTGCCAGTAGTATTGGGCTAGCGGGAGTACATGAGCAGTTCTTC. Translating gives CASSIGLAGVHEQFF.

The chain's CDR3 is CASSLPTSGILNEQFF. CDR3 DNA: TGTGCCAGCTCACTCCCCACTAGCGGAATACTCAATGAGCAGTTCTTC. The chain has TRBV18 and TRBJ2-1; 8 bases fit TRBD2. CDR1 is KGHSH, CDR2 LQKENI, per germline. With V trimmed by 4 bases and J by 6 bases, 11 bases remained unmatched. This CDR3 is built from 16 residues.

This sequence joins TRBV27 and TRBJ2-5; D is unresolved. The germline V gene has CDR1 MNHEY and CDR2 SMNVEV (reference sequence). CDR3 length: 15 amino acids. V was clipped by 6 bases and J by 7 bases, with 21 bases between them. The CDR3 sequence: CASRSGLSAAGTQYF. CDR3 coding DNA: TGTGCCAGCAGGTCGGGCCTTTCAGCCGCCGGGACCCAGTACTTC.

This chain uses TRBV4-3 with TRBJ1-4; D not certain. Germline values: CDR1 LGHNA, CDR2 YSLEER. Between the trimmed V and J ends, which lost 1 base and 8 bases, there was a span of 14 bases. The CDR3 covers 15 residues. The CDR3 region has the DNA TGCGCCAGCAGCCAAGGGCTGGGCATCGAGGAAAAACTGTTTTTT. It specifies CASSQGLGIEEKLFF.

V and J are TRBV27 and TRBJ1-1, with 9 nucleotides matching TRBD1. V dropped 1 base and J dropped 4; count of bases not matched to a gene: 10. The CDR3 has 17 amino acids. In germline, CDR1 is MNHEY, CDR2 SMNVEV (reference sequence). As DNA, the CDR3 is TGTGCCAGCAGTTTATACCCCCTGACAGGGGGAAGCACTGAAGCTTTCTTT. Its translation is CASSLYPLTGGSTEAFF.

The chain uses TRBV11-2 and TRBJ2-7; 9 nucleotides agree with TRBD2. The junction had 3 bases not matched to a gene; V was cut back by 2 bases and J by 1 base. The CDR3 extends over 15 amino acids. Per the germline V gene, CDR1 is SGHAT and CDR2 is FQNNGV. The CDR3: CASSLPAGGSYEQYF. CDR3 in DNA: TGTGCCAGCAGCTTACCAGCGGGGGGTTCCTACGAGCAGTACTTC.

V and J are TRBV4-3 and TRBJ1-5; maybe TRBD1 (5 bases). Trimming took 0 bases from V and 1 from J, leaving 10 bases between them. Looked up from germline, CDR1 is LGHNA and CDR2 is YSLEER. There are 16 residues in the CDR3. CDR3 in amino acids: CASSQDRGVSNQPQHF. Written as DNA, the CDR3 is TGCGCCAGCAGCCAAGATCGGGGGGTCAGCAATCAGCCCCAGCATTTT.

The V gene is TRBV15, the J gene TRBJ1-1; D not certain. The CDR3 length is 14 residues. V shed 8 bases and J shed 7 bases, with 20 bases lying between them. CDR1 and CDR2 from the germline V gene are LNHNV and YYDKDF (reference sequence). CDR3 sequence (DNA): TGTGCCACCCGTCCGGTAGGAGACTCGGATGAAGCTTTCTTT. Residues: CATRPVGDSDEAFF.

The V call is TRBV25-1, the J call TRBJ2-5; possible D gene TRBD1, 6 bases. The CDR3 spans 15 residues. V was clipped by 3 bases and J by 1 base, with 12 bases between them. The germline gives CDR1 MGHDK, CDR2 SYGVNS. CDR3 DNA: TGTGCCAGCAGTGATCAGGGGTGGGGCCAAGAGACCCAGTACTTC. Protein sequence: CASSDQGWGQETQYF. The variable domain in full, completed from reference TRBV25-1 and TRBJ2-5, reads EADIYQTPRYLVIGTGKKITLECSQTMGHDKMYWYQQDPGMELHLIHYSYGVNSTEKGDLSSESTVSRIRTEHFPLTLESARPSHTSQYLCASSDQGWGQETQYFGPGTRLLVL.

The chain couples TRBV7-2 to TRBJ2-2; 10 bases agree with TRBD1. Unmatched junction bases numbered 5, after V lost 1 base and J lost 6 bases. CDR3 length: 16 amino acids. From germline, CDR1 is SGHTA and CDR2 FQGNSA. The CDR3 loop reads CASSLERQGAAGELFF. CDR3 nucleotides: TGTGCCAGCAGCTTAGAAAGACAGGGGGCAGCCGGGGAGCTGTTTTTT.

CDR3 in DNA: TGTGCCACCACGGGGTTTAACACTGAAGCTTTCTTT. Its protein product is CATTGFNTEAFF. The chain recombines TRBV19 with TRBJ1-1; D is undetermined. Trimming removed 10 bases at V and 2 bases at J, with 11 bases between. The CDR3 spans 12 residues. Germline CDR1 reads LNHDA; CDR2 reads SQIVND (reference sequence).

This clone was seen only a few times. The CDR3 here is CASSQSGGKEETQYF. Here the CDR3 DNA reads TGCGCCAGCAGTCAATCGGGGGGGAAGGAAGAGACCCAGTACTTC. The V call is TRBV23-1, the J call TRBJ2-5; TRBD2 agrees at 7 bases. TRBV23-1 qualifies as an ORF whose function is uncertain. Trimming removed 0 bases from V and 3 bases from J; junction bases left unmatched: 4. The CDR3 is 15 residues long.

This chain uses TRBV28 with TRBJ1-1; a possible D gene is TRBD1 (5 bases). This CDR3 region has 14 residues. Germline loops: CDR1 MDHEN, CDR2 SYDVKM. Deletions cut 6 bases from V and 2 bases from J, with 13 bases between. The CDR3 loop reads CASRPSTANTEAFF. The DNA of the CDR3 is TGTGCCAGCAGACCTTCGACAGCCAACACTGAAGCTTTCTTT.

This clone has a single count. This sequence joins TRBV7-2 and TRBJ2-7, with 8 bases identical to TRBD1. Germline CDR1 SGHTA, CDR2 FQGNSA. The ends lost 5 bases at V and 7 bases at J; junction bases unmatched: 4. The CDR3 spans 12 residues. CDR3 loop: CASSLGTGEQYF. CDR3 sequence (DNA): TGTGCCAGCAGCCTAGGGACAGGAGAGCAGTACTTC.

The CDR3 spells CASSWDRGRYEQYF. The CDR3 bases are TGTGCCAGCAGCTGGGACCGCGGACGTTACGAGCAGTACTTC. The rearrangement links TRBV27 to TRBJ2-7; D is possibly TRBD1 or TRBD2 (5 bases each). There are 14 residues in the CDR3. Trimming pared 6 bases from V and 4 bases from J, leaving 16 bases between. Germline-derived CDR1 and CDR2 are MNHEY and SMNVEV (reference sequence).

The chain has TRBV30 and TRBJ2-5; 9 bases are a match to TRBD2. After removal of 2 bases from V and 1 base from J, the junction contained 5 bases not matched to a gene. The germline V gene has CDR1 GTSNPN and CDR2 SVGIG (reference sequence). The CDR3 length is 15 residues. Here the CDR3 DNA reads TGTGCCTGGAGTACAGGGACTAGCAGCCAAGAGACCCAGTACTTC. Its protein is CAWSTGTSSQETQYF.